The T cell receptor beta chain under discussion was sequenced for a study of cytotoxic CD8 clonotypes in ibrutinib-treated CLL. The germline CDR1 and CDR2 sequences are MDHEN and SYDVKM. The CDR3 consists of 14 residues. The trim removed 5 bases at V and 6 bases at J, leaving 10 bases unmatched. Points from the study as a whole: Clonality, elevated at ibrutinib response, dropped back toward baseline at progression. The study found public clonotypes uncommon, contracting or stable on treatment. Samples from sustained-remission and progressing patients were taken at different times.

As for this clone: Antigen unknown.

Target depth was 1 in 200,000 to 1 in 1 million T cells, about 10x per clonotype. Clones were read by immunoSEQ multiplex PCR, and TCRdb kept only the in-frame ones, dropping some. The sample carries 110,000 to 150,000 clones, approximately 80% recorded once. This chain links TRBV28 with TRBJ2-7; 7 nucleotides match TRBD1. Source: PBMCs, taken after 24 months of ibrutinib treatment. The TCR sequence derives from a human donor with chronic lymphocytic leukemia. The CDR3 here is CASSPPLGGLEQYF. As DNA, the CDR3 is TGTGCCAGCAGTCCCCCCCTAGGGGGCCTCGAGCAGTACTTC.